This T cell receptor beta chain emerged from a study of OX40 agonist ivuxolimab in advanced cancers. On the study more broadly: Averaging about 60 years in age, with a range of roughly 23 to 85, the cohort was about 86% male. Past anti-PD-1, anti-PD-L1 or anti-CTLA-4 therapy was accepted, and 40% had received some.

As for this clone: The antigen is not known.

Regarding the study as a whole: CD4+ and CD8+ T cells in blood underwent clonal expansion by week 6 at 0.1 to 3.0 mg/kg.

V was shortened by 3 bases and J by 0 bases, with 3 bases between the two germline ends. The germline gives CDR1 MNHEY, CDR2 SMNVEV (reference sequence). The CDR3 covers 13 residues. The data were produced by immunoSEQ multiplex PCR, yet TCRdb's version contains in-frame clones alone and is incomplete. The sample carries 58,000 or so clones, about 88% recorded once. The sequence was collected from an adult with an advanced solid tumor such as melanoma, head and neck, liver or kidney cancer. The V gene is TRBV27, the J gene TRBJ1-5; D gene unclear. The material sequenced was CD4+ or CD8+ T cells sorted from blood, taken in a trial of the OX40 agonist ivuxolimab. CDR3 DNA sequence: TGTGCCAGCAGTTTTTTTAGCAATCAGCCCCAGCATTTT. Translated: CASSFFSNQPQHF.